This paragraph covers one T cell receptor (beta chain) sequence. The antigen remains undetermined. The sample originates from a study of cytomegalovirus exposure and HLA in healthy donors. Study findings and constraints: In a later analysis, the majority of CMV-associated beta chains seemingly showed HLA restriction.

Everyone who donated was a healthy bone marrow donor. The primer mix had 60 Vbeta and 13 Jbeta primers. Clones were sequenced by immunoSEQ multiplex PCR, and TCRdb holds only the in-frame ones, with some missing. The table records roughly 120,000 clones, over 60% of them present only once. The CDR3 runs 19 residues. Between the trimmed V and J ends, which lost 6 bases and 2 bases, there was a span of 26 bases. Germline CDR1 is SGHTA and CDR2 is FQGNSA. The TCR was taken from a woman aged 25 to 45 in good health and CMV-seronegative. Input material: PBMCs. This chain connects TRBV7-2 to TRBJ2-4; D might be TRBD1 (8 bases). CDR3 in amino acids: CASSPNHRGRAGTKNIQYF. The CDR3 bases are TGTGCCAGCAGTCCGAACCACAGGGGGAGGGCTGGAACCAAAAACATTCAGTACTTC.